A single sample gave rise to the 11 T cell receptor beta chains below, sequenced in a study of T-cell reconstitution after alpha-beta-depleted transplantation in children. During its preparation, the TCRbeta library received unique molecular identifiers. TCRdb reprocessed the PCR reads via MiXCR and lists one record per CDR3 protein. The repertoire holds 450,000 to 600,000 distinct CDR3 sequences, with about 17% as singletons. The sequenced sample was PBMCs from the stem cell graft donor, obtained from the stem cell graft. Receptor source: a human donor who donated a stem cell graft to a child with acute lymphoblastic leukemia.

The V and J genes are TRBV20-1 and TRBJ2-3, with 8 bases that match TRBD1. This CDR3 is built from 15 residues. V was clipped by 6 bases and J by 4 bases; unmatched bases: 12. The V gene's germline CDR1 is DFQATT and CDR2 SNEGSKA (reference sequence). The CDR3 here is CSARSPDREADTQYF. CDR3 nucleotide sequence: TGCAGTGCCCGCTCCCCGGACAGGGAGGCAGATACGCAGTATTTT.

The table lists this clonotype with a few counts. V is TRBV20-1 and J is TRBJ2-7; TRBD2 matches at 10 bases. Germline loops: CDR1 DFQATT, CDR2 SNEGSKA (reference sequence). This CDR3 spans 15 amino acids. J was trimmed by 4 bases and V by 0 bases; bases with no gene match: 6. In DNA form, the CDR3 reads TGCAGTGCTAGAGATCTAGCGGGAGAGATTTACGAGCAGTACTTC. Its translation is CSARDLAGEIYEQYF.

This clonotype was seen a handful of times. J is TRBJ1-1 and V is TRBV5-1; TRBD1 aligns across 7 bases. The ends lost 4 bases at V and 0 bases at J; junction bases unmatched: 9. CDR1 SGHRS and CDR2 YFSETQ come from the germline V gene. This CDR3 comprises 16 residues. The CDR3 region is CASSARQGPLNTEAFF. CDR3 DNA sequence: TGCGCCAGCAGCGCTAGACAGGGCCCATTGAACACTGAAGCTTTCTTT.

Many counts were recorded for this clonotype. The chain uses TRBV12-3 or TRBV12-4 and TRBJ2-1; TRBD2 aligns across 7 bases. This CDR3 has 15 amino acids. V lost 6 bases and J lost 0; bases outside the gene matches: 5. The CDR3 spells CASSPGRSSYNEQFF. In nucleotides, the CDR3 is TGTGCCAGCAGCCCCGGGAGGAGCTCCTACAATGAGCAGTTCTTC.

This clonotype was detected many times. The chain joins TRBV12-3 or TRBV12-4 to TRBJ2-1, with D uncertain. This CDR3 is 12 amino acids long. The germline V and J ends were trimmed by 2 bases and 6 bases, with 5 bases remaining between them. Written as DNA, the CDR3 is TGTGCCAGCAGTTTAATAGGCAATGAGCAGTTCTTC. Residues: CASSLIGNEQFF.

V gene TRBV5-5 combines with J gene TRBJ2-3; no reliable D call. Germline V gene lookup returns CDR1 SGHKS and CDR2 YYEKEE (reference sequence). The CDR3 length is 15 residues. Deletions cut 2 bases from V and 2 bases from J, with 12 bases between. Here the CDR3 DNA reads TGTGCCAGCAGCTTTTTACAAAGGGTCACAGATACGCAGTATTTT. It translates to CASSFLQRVTDTQYF.

In its sample, this clonotype was seen a few times. This could be a read error, since a much larger clone is one nucleotide away. CDR3 residues: CASRNGLVVEQFF. The CDR3 coding sequence is TGTGCCAGCAGGAATGGACTAGTGGTCGAGCAGTTCTTC. The chain has TRBV2 and TRBJ2-1; 7 bases agree with TRBD2. Germline V gene lookup returns CDR1 SNHLY and CDR2 FYNNEI. The CDR3 is 13 amino acids. V lost 6 bases and J lost 10; bases outside the gene matches: 9.

The chain uses TRBV11-2 and TRBJ2-6; maybe TRBD1 (6 bases). Deletions cut 1 base from V and 0 bases from J, with 13 bases between. Germline V gene lookup returns CDR1 SGHAT and CDR2 FQNNGV. CDR3 size: 18 residues. The DNA for the CDR3 is TGTGCCAGCAGCTTAGGGTCAGGGGCCCCCTCTGGGGCCAACGTCCTGACTTTC. Residues: CASSLGSGAPSGANVLTF.

This clonotype showed up just a few times. The chain carries TRBV14 and TRBJ2-3; tentative D call: TRBD1 (5 bases). The germline CDR1 and CDR2 sequences are SGHDN and FVKESK. This CDR3 has 15 amino acids. The V end was cut by 1 base, the J end by 4 bases, with 12 bases between. CDR3 sequence reads: CASSQGSRVADTQYF. The CDR3 coding sequence is TGTGCCAGCAGCCAAGGGAGCAGGGTGGCAGATACGCAGTATTTT.

V gene TRBV27 combines with J gene TRBJ2-1; D remains unclear. V shed 6 bases and J shed 4 bases, with 10 bases lying between them. This CDR3 has 13 residues. Germline CDR1 reads MNHEY; CDR2 reads SMNVEV (reference sequence). CDR3 DNA: TGTGCCAGCAGCCAATCTACTTACAATGAGCAGTTCTTC. It yields the protein CASSQSTYNEQFF.

This clonotype was seen only a few times. The genes are TRBV5-5 and TRBJ1-4; no clear D gene. The CDR3 sequence is 13 residues long. With 4 bases removed from V and 7 bases from J, the gap between germline ends came to 11 bases. In germline, CDR1 is SGHKS, CDR2 YYEKEE (reference sequence). As DNA, the CDR3 is TGTGCCAGCAGCCCACGCAGTGTTGAAAAACTGTTTTTT. It is translated as CASSPRSVEKLFF.